The source of this T cell receptor (beta chain) is a study of T cells in tumors and immune-related adverse events. Some clones are missing from TCRdb's copy, which holds only in-frame ones; the method was immunoSEQ multiplex PCR. The sample includes about 2,500 clones, 80% to 90% seen only once; the top ten take approximately 6.5%. This CDR3 spans 10 amino acids. V was clipped by 10 bases and J by 8 bases, with 11 bases between them. CDR1 MNHNS and CDR2 SASEGT come from the germline V gene. The specimen was tumor tissue, collected from a patient treated with anti-PD-1 therapy. This clonotype was obtained from a female donor with metastatic renal cell carcinoma. V usage is TRBV6-1 and J usage is TRBJ1-2, with no clear D. CDR3 DNA sequence: TGTGCCAAGGACTCGGAAGGCTACACCTTC. As protein: CAKDSEGYTF.